The subject of this entry is one T cell receptor (beta chain). This sample is part of a study of T-cell memory formation after mild COVID-19. Trimming cost V 1 base and J 8 bases, with 11 bases left between them. The CDR3 totals 14 residues. Germline values: CDR1 SEHNR, CDR2 FQNEAQ (reference sequence). TCRdb re-analysed the 5' RACE reads in MiXCR, keeping a single row per CDR3 protein. The data show 180,000 or so distinct CDR3 sequences, with roughly 12% seen just once and approximately 4% held by the top ten. The receptor was derived from a man aged 18 to 35 who had mild COVID-19 (a few samples of this study predate the infection). Cell type and time point are not known. This chain uses TRBV7-9 with TRBJ1-4; D is uncertain. Input material: PBMCs or a T cell subset sorted from them (not recorded which). The CDR3 reads CASSLGAAREKLFF. Here the CDR3 DNA reads TGTGCCAGCAGCTTAGGGGCCGCTAGGGAAAAACTGTTTTTT.